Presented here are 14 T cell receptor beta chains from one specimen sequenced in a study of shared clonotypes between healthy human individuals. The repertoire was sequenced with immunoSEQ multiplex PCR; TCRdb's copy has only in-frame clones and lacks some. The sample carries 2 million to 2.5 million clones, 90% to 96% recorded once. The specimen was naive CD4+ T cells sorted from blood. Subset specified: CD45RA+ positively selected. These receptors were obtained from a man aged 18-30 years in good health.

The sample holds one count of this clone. The CDR3 region has the DNA TGTGCCAGCAGTACGAGAGCAGGCAGCTACACCTTC. It translates to CASSTRAGSYTF. The V call is TRBV6-5, the J call TRBJ1-2; D is undetermined. V lost 5 bases and J 9 bases, leaving 13 bases between the germline ends. The CDR3 has 12 residues. CDR1 is MNHEY and CDR2 is SVGAGI in the germline V gene.

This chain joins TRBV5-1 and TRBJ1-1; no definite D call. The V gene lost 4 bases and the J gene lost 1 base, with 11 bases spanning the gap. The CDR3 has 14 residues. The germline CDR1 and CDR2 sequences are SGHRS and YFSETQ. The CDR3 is CASSPGPTNTEAFF. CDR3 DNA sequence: TGCGCCAGCAGCCCCGGCCCAACGAACACTGAAGCTTTCTTT.

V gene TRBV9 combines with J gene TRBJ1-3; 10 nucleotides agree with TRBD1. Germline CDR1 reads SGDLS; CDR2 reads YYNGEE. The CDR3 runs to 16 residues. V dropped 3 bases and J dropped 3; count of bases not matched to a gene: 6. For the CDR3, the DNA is TGTGCCAGCAGCGGACAGGGGGCAGAGGTTGGAAACACCATATATTTT. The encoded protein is CASSGQGAEVGNTIYF. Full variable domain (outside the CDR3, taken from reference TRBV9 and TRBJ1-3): DSGVTQTPKHLITATGQRVTLRCSPRSGDLSVYWYQQSLDQGLQFLIQYYNGEERAKGNILERFSAQQFPDLHSELNLSSLELGDSALYFCASSGQGAEVGNTIYFGEGSWLTVV.

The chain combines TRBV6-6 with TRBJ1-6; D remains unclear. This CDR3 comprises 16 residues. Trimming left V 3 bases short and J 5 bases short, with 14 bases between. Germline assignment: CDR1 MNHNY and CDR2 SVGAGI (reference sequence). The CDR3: CASSYLRWEDNSPLHF. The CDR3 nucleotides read TGTGCCAGCAGTTATCTCAGGTGGGAAGATAATTCACCCCTCCACTTT.

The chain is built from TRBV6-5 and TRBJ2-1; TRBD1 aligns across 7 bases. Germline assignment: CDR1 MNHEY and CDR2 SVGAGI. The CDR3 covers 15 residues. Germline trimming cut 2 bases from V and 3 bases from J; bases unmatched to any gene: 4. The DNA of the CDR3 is TGTGCCAGCAGTTACAGGACAGGTGACTACAATGAGCAGTTCTTC. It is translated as CASSYRTGDYNEQFF.

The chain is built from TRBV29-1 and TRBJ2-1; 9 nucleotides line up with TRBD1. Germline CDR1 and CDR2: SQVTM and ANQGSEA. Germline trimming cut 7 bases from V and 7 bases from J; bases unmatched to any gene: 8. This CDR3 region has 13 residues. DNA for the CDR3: TGCAGCGCCGCGGGACAGGGTACAAATGAGCAGTTCTTC. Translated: CSAAGQGTNEQFF.

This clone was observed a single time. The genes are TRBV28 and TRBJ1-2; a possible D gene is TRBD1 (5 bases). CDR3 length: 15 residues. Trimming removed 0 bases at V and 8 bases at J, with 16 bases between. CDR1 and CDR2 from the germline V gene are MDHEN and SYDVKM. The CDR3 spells CASSLWPGGGEGYTF. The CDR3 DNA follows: TGTGCCAGCAGTTTATGGCCCGGGGGGGGAGAGGGCTACACCTTC.

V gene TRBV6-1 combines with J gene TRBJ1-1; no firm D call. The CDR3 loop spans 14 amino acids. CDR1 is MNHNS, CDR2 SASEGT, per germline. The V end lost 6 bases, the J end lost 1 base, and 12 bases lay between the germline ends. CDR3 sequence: CASRINRQNTEAFF. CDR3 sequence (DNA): TGTGCCAGCAGGATAAACCGTCAGAACACTGAAGCTTTCTTT.

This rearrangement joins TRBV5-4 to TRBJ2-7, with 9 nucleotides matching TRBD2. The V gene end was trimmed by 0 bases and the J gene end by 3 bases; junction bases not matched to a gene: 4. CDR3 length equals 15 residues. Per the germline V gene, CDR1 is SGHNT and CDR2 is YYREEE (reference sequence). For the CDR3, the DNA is TGTGCCAGCAGCTTGGCCGGGACTAGCTTCTACGAGCAGTACTTC. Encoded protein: CASSLAGTSFYEQYF.

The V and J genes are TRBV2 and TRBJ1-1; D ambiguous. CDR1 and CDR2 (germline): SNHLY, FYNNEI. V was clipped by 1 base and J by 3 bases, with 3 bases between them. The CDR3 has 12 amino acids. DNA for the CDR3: TGTGCCAGCAGTGAAGTACACACTGAAGCTTTCTTT. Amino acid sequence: CASSEVHTEAFF.

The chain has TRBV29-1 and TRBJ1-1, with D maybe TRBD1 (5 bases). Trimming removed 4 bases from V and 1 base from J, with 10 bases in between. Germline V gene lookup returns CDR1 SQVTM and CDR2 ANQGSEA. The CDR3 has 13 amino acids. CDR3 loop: CSVVKGSNTEAFF. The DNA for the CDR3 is TGCAGCGTTGTAAAGGGGTCGAACACTGAAGCTTTCTTT.

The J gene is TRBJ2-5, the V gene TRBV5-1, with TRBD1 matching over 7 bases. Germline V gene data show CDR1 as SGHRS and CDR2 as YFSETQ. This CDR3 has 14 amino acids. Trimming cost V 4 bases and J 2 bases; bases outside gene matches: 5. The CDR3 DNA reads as TGCGCCAGCAGCAATCCGACAGGGCAAGAGACCCAGTACTTC. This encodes CASSNPTGQETQYF.

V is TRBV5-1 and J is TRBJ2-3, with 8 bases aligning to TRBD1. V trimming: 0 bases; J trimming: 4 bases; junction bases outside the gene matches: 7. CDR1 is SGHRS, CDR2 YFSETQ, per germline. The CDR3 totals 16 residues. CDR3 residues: CASSLDGRGHSDTQYF. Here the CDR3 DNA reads TGCGCCAGCAGCTTGGATGGCAGGGGGCATTCAGATACGCAGTATTTT.

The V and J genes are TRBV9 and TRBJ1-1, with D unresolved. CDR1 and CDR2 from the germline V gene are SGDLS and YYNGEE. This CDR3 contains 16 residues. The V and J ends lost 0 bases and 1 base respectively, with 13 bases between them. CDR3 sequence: CASSVADGGSNTEAFF. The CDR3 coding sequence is TGTGCCAGCAGCGTAGCGGACGGAGGTTCGAACACTGAAGCTTTCTTT.